This T cell receptor (beta chain) stems from a study of T cells and copy number aberrations in small-cell lung cancer (dated by TCRdb to about 2021). With respect to the entire study: To relate T cell metrics to mutations and copy number aberrations, the same tumor regions underwent both TCR repertoire sequencing and whole-exome sequencing. Tumor TCR data existed for about 17 patients, and over 13 patients had TCR data from both tumor tissue and normal tissue. What the work shows at the level of the full study, not this receptor alone: The study was limited by a small sample size because surgical resection is uncommon in small-cell lung cancer, and the findings require validation. All specimens consisted of formalin-fixed paraffin-embedded tissue, which is known to introduce sequencing artifacts. Tumors had lower T-cell density, richness and clonality than adjacent lung tissue, though the difference in density was not significant.

Using multiplexed V- and J-gene primers, the immunoSEQ hsTCRB Kit amplified TCR-beta CDR3 regions from genomic DNA. Unique DNA barcodes were added in a second PCR, and samples were pooled together with a negative and a positive control. The pooled TCR-beta libraries were sequenced using a 150-cycle paired-end protocol on an Illumina MiSeq. The authors' analysis ran thus. Raw sequencing data were processed by Adaptive Biotechnologies into a report containing normalized, annotated TCR-beta repertoires. T-cell density was computed as TCR-beta templates normalized to usable DNA, which was estimated by amplifying housekeeping genes. Richness counted unique rearrangements, and clonality was defined as 1 minus Pielou's evenness. TCRdb carries this immuneACCESS record with in-frame sequences only. Its versions omit some clonotypes, under half of them owing to an unresolved V gene in the studies checked, with the rest unexplained. V and J calls and clone size are as listed in that table; D and trimming were resolved from the DNA. Present in this sample are about 6,600 clones, more than 70% of which were seen just once. Of the sample, approximately 10% is held by the ten largest clones.

CDR1 SGHNT and CDR2 YYREEE are derived from the germline V gene (reference sequence). Counted from cysteine to phenylalanine, this CDR3 has 13 amino acids. Left in the record is the CDR3 DNA by itself, 39 bases read in frame from the first base. The junction shows trimming of 5 bases on V and 14 bases on J, and the gene matches do not reach 14 bases of it. The donors were limited-stage small-cell lung cancer patients whose surgical resection took place in Hangzhou, China, between the late 2000s and the early 2020s. Every donor went straight to surgery with no preoperative chemotherapy or radiotherapy, and no donor was given immunotherapy either before or after surgery. Each of the 15 to 20 patients in the sequenced cohort was a smoker or a heavy second-hand smoker. Adjacent normal lung was taken at least 2 cm away from the tumor margin, and two pathologists confirmed by morphology that the adjacent normal lung was free of malignant cells. To characterize heterogeneity of the T cell repertoire, the study applied multi-region TCR-beta sequencing to resected limited-stage small-cell lung cancers and to tumor-adjacent lung tissue. The AllPrep DNA/RNA FFPE Kit (Qiagen) was used to extract genomic DNA from FFPE tissue.

Of note for this clone: This receptor's antigen is unknown. This may come from a read error, since a much larger clone is one base off.

The TCR was taken from a woman aged 70-85 years with small cell lung cancer. Some clones in this sample may be carry-over from other donors' samples. This receptor chain uses TRBV5-4 and TRBJ2-3; 7 bases in the junction line up with TRBD2. The specimen was normal tissue next to the tumor. The CDR3 reads CASRVGDRGSVYF. The DNA reads as follows: TGTGCCAGCAGGGTTGGAGACCGCGGGAGCGTGTATTTT.